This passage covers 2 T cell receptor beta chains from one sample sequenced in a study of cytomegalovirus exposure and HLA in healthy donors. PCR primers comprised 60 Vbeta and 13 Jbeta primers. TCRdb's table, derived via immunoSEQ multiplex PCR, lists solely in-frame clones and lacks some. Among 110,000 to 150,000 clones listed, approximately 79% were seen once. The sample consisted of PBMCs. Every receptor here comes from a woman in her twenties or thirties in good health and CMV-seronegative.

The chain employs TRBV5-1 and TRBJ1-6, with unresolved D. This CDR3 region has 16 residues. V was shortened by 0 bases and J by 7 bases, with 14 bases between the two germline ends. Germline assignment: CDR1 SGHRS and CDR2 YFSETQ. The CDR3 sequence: CASSLVPETGNSPLHF. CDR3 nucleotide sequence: TGCGCCAGCAGCTTGGTCCCCGAGACGGGAAATTCACCCCTCCACTTT.

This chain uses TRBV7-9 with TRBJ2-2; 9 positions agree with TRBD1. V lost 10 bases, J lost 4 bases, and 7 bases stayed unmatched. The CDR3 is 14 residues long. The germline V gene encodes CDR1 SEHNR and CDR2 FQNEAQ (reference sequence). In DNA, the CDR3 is TGTGCCAACAACAGGGGGCGTATCACCGGGGAGCTGTTTTTT. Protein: CANNRGRITGELFF.